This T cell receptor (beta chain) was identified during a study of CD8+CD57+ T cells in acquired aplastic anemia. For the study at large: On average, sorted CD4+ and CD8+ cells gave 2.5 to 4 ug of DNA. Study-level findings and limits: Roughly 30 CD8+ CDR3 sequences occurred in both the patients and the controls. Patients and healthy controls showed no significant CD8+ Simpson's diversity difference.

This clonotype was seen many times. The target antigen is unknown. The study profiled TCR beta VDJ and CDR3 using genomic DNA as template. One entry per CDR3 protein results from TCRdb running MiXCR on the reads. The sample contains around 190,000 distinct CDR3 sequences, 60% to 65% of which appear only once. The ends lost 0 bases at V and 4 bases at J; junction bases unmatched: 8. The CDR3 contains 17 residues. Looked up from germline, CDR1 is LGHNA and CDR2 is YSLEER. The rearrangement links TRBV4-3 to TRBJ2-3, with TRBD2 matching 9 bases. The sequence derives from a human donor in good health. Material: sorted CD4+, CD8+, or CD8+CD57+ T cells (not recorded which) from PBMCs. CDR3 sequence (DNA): TGCGCCAGCAGCCAAGAATGGACGCGGGGGGGCGCAGATACGCAGTATTTT. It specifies CASSQEWTRGGADTQYF.